The entry that follows covers one T cell receptor (beta chain) sequence. In the authors' methods: Reference gene primer amplification yielded estimated nucleated cell counts. TCRdb's table, derived via immunoSEQ multiplex PCR, lists solely in-frame clones and lacks some. That table furnishes V, J and clone size, whereas the DNA furnished D and trimming. The sample has 200,000 to 250,000 clones, around four fifths seen once. The sample belongs to a study of blood T cell repertoires in COVID-19. As for the study in general: From the United States, Italy and Spain came samples of acute and convalescent COVID-19. In each case, the material was cDNA or gDNA derived from T cells, B-cell-depleted T cells, or PBMCs.

V gave up 4 bases and J gave up 1 base; unmatched junction bases: 4. Germline CDR1 and CDR2: MNHEY and SMNVEV (reference sequence). This CDR3 is built from 15 residues. What was sequenced was peripheral blood. This receptor was identified in a woman of 80 years or more with COVID-19, enrolled during active disease. The genes are TRBV27 and TRBJ1-1; 9 positions agree with TRBD1. The CDR3 DNA reads TGTGCCAGCAGTTCCGAACAGGGGGCGAACACTGAAGCTTTCTTT. This encodes CASSSEQGANTEAFF.